These 21 T cell receptor beta chains were all obtained from the same sample, sequenced in a study of blood T cell repertoires in COVID-19. This table comes from immunoSEQ multiplex PCR, and its TCRdb copy is limited to in-frame clones, with some not included. The table has 350,000 to 450,000 clones, about 89% seen once. The material sequenced was peripheral blood. Source of these receptors: a woman aged 40 to 50 with COVID-19, enrolled during active disease.

The V gene is TRBV6-5, the J gene TRBJ1-2; D possibly corresponds to TRBD1 (5 bases). V lost 6 bases and J lost 1, with 9 bases in between. The CDR3 covers 13 residues. Germline values: CDR1 MNHEY, CDR2 SVGAGI. For the CDR3, the DNA is TGTGCCAGCAGGATAGACAGTAACTATGGCTACACCTTC. It yields the protein CASRIDSNYGYTF.

The chain joins TRBV14 to TRBJ1-2, with D unclear. Germline CDR1 is SGHDN and CDR2 is FVKESK. This CDR3 spans 16 amino acids. The V end lost 0 bases, the J end lost 4 bases, and 15 bases lay between the germline ends. The CDR3 protein is CASSQDGSGRPYGYTF. DNA for the CDR3: TGTGCCAGCAGCCAAGATGGGAGTGGTAGGCCCTATGGCTACACCTTC.

The chain couples TRBV18 to TRBJ2-2; TRBD1 might be the D (6 bases). The CDR3 totals 13 residues. Germline-derived CDR1 and CDR2 are KGHSH and LQKENI. Trimming took 6 bases from V and 7 from J, leaving 12 bases between them. CDR3 in amino acids: CASSQAGDGELFF. The DNA for the CDR3 is TGTGCCAGCTCCCAGGCAGGGGACGGGGAGCTGTTTTTT.

CDR3 nucleotide sequence: TGTGCCAGCAGCGTTTCTCAAGAGACCCAGTACTTC. This encodes CASSVSQETQYF. The V and J genes are TRBV9 and TRBJ2-5, with no clear D. The CDR3 loop spans 12 amino acids. The germline V gene encodes CDR1 SGDLS and CDR2 YYNGEE. The V and J ends lost 2 bases and 2 bases respectively, with 4 bases between them.

The genes are TRBV19 and TRBJ1-5; TRBD1 might be the D (5 bases). With 3 bases removed from V and 0 bases from J, the gap between germline ends came to 12 bases. Germline assignment: CDR1 LNHDA and CDR2 SQIVND (reference sequence). This CDR3 has 16 amino acids. The CDR3 nucleotides read TGTGCCAGTAGTATGTACGACAGCCATAGCAATCAGCCCCAGCATTTT. The encoded protein is CASSMYDSHSNQPQHF.

V usage is TRBV19 and J usage is TRBJ1-2, with D possibly TRBD1 on 5 matching bases. Germline CDR1 is LNHDA and CDR2 is SQIVND (reference sequence). Trimming cost V 7 bases and J 4 bases, with 7 bases left between them. This CDR3 has 11 residues. Here the CDR3 DNA reads TGTGCCAGTACCGGGGGCTATGGCTACACCTTC. Protein product: CASTGGYGYTF.

The V call is TRBV28, the J call TRBJ1-1, with D hard to call. Germline CDR1 reads MDHEN; CDR2 reads SYDVKM. Trimming took off 3 bases at V and 0 bases at J, with 8 bases between the two ends. The CDR3 covers 14 residues. In DNA form, the CDR3 reads TGTGCCAGCAGTTTCTGGAGTATGAACACTGAAGCTTTCTTT. Residues: CASSFWSMNTEAFF. The entire variable domain, with the rest obtained from reference TRBV28 and TRBJ1-1, is as follows: DVKVTQSSRYLVKRTGEKVFLECVQDMDHENMFWYRQDPGLGLRLIYFSYDVKMKEKGDIPEGYSVSREKKERFSLILESASTNQTSMYLCASSFWSMNTEAFFGQGTRLTVV.

The rearrangement uses TRBV18 and TRBJ1-3; D not certain. Germline-derived CDR1 and CDR2 are KGHSH and LQKENI. The CDR3 totals 15 residues. The V end was cut by 0 bases, the J end by 2 bases, with 8 bases between. This CDR3 reads CASSPPSPAGNTIYF. CDR3 coding DNA: TGTGCCAGCTCACCACCGTCCCCGGCTGGAAACACCATATATTTT.

Details on this clone: Germline and junction disagree at one end, which may indicate a read error. The chain has TRBV7-2 and TRBJ2-4, with D possibly being TRBD1 (6 bases). CDR1 is SGHTA and CDR2 is FQGNSA in the germline V gene. This CDR3 contains 15 residues. Here the CDR3 DNA reads TGTGCCAGCAGCTTATTTTTCCGGAGTGCCGGGACAACTTGGTTC. Its protein product is CASSLFFRSAGTTWF.

The genes are TRBV30 and TRBJ1-3; D might be TRBD1 (5 bases). Per germline, CDR1 GTSNPN and CDR2 SVGIG (reference sequence). Trimming shortened V by 1 base and J by 0 bases, and 13 bases separated the two germline ends. The CDR3 totals 16 residues. The CDR3 coding sequence is TGTGCCTGGAGTGACAGGTTCCCTGGCTCTGGAAACACCATATATTTT. Its protein product is CAWSDRFPGSGNTIYF.

The chain carries TRBV27 and TRBJ1-5; a weak D match, TRBD1 (6 bases). V was pared by 4 bases and J by 4 bases, with 20 bases between. Germline V lookup: CDR1 MNHEY, CDR2 SMNVEV (reference sequence). The CDR3 totals 17 residues. The CDR3: CASSSTRNRQDNQPQHF. The CDR3 nucleotides are TGTGCCAGCAGTTCTACCCGCAATAGACAGGATAATCAGCCCCAGCATTTT.

This clone was counted only a few times. The V and J genes are TRBV7-2 and TRBJ2-7, with TRBD2 matching 7 bases. Per the germline V gene, CDR1 is SGHTA and CDR2 is FQGNSA. This CDR3 contains 15 residues. After removal of 5 bases from V and 0 bases from J, the junction contained 7 bases not matched to a gene. CDR3 nucleotide sequence: TGTGCCAGCAGCATGGGGAGGGTGGGCTCCTACGAGCAGTACTTC. Its protein product is CASSMGRVGSYEQYF. The whole variable domain, filled in from reference TRBV7-2 and TRBJ2-7, reads GAGVSQSPSNKVTEKGKDVELRCDPISGHTALYWYRQSLGQGLEFLIYFQGNSAPDKSGLPSDRFSAERTGGSVSTLTIQRTQQEDSAVYLCASSMGRVGSYEQYFGPGTRLTVT.

This chain joins TRBV5-4 and TRBJ1-2, with a weak D call TRBD1 (5 bases). V was pared by 4 bases and J by 2 bases, with 12 bases between. Germline V lookup: CDR1 SGHNT, CDR2 YYREEE (reference sequence). The CDR3 is 14 residues long. The CDR3, as DNA: TGTGCCAGCAGCGCGGGGGGGAGAAACTATGGCTACACCTTC. It yields the protein CASSAGGRNYGYTF. Full variable domain (remainder filled in from reference TRBV5-4 and TRBJ1-2): ETGVTQSPTHLIKTRGQQVTLRCSSQSGHNTVSWYQQALGQGPQFIFQYYREEENGRGNFPPRFSGLQFPNYSSELNVNALELDDSALYLCASSAGGRNYGYTFGSGTRLTVV.

The chain carries TRBV9 and TRBJ1-3; D unresolved. Germline lookup yields CDR1 SGDLS and CDR2 YYNGEE. Trimming took 3 bases from V and 9 from J, leaving 10 bases between them. CDR3 length equals 12 residues. The CDR3 loop reads CASSATPATIYF. The CDR3 bases are TGTGCCAGCAGCGCGACACCGGCCACCATATATTTT.

The chain couples TRBV29-1 to TRBJ2-3; 9 positions match TRBD1. The CDR3 extends over 13 amino acids. Germline V gives CDR1 SQVTM, CDR2 ANQGSEA. J gave up 3 bases and V 6 bases, and 4 bases lay outside the gene matches. The CDR3 spells CSVGQGSTDTQYF. The CDR3 DNA follows: TGCAGCGTGGGACAGGGATCGACAGATACGCAGTATTTT.

The V gene is TRBV9, the J gene TRBJ2-3; 10 bases fit TRBD2. This CDR3 has 16 residues. In germline, CDR1 is SGDLS, CDR2 YYNGEE. V lost 0 bases, J lost 1 base, and 2 bases stayed unmatched. The CDR3 region has the DNA TGTGCCAGCAGCGTAGTACTAGCGGGACGCACAGATACGCAGTATTTT. This codes for CASSVVLAGRTDTQYF.

J is TRBJ2-1 and V is TRBV28, with D unresolved. This CDR3 has 12 amino acids. CDR1 and CDR2 (germline): MDHEN, SYDVKM. Trimming shortened V by 5 bases and J by 4 bases, and 6 bases separated the two germline ends. Written as DNA, the CDR3 is TGTGCCAGCAGTCGGAGTTACAATGAGCAGTTCTTC. Protein sequence: CASSRSYNEQFF.

Remarks on this clone: Other DNA sequences within the sample encode an identical CDR3. The chain employs TRBV7-2 and TRBJ2-1; TRBD2 is a possible D gene (6 bases). Trimming left V 2 bases short and J 2 bases short, with 7 bases between. The germline CDR1 and CDR2 sequences are SGHTA and FQGNSA. The CDR3 has 14 amino acids. The CDR3 sequence: CASSLSGAYNEQFF. The CDR3 bases are TGTGCCAGCAGCTTATCGGGGGCCTACAATGAGCAGTTCTTC. Based on the CDR3 plus reference TRBV7-2 and TRBJ2-1, the full variable domain is GAGVSQSPSNKVTEKGKDVELRCDPISGHTALYWYRQSLGQGLEFLIYFQGNSAPDKSGLPSDRFSAERTGGSVSTLTIQRTQQEDSAVYLCASSLSGAYNEQFFGPGTRLTVL.

J is TRBJ2-1 and V is TRBV19, with TRBD1 identical over 10 bases. V dropped 7 bases and J dropped 5; count of bases not matched to a gene: 17. Germline values: CDR1 LNHDA, CDR2 SQIVND (reference sequence). The CDR3 extends over 18 amino acids. The CDR3 reads CASMKDRGRMADDNEQFF. The CDR3 DNA follows: TGTGCCAGTATGAAGGACAGGGGGAGGATGGCTGACGACAATGAGCAGTTCTTC.

The chain joins TRBV3-1 (or the pseudogene TRBV3-2) to TRBJ1-3, with 10 bases identical to TRBD1. The CDR3 covers 15 residues. Germline V gene sequence: CDR1 LGHDT, CDR2 YNNKEL (reference sequence). J was trimmed by 4 bases and V by 1 base; bases with no gene match: 1. The CDR3 DNA reads as TGTGCCAGCAGCCAAGGGACAGGGGGAGGAAACACCATATATTTT. Protein: CASSQGTGGGNTIYF.

The chain recombines TRBV6-2 or TRBV6-3 with TRBJ2-3, with a tentative D call TRBD2 (6 bases). The CDR3 contains 14 residues. V was pared by 6 bases and J by 9 bases, with 19 bases between. Germline CDR1 reads MNHEY; CDR2 reads SVGEGT. This CDR3 is CASSERAPLYTQYF. The CDR3 DNA is TGTGCCAGCAGCGAGCGGGCTCCCTTATACACGCAGTATTTT.